This record looks at one TCR beta chain sequence and its context. The data were obtained in a study of blood T cell repertoires in COVID-19. For the study at large: In each case, the material was cDNA or gDNA derived from T cells, B-cell-depleted T cells, or PBMCs.

The germline V gene encodes CDR1 MNHEY and CDR2 SVGAGI. The CDR3 runs to 14 residues. The V end was cut by 3 bases, the J end by 2 bases, with 11 bases between. TCRdb's copy holds only in-frame clones and misses some; the assay was immunoSEQ multiplex PCR. The top ten clones hold roughly 3% of a sample with 250,000 or so clones, about 85% of them seen once. This chain links TRBV6-5 with TRBJ2-7; a possible D gene is TRBD1 (5 bases). The material sequenced was peripheral blood. This clonotype was obtained from a man between 18 and 35 years old with active or convalescent COVID-19. In DNA form, the CDR3 reads TGTGCCAGCAGTTATGGACATGGCCCCTACGAGCAGTACTTC. This sequence encodes CASSYGHGPYEQYF.